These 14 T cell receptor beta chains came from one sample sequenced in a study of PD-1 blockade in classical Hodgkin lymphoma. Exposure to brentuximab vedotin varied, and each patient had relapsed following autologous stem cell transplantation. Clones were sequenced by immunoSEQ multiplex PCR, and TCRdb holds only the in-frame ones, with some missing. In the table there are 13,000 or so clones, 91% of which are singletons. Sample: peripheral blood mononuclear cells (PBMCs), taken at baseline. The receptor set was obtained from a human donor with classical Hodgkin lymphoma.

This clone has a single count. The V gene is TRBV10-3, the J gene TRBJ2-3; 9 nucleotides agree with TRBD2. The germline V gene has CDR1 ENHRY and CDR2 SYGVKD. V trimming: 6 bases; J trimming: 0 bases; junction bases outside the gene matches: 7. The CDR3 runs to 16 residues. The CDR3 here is CAIRVSGGLSTDTQYF. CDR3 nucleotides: TGTGCCATCAGGGTTAGCGGGGGATTGAGCACAGATACGCAGTATTTT.

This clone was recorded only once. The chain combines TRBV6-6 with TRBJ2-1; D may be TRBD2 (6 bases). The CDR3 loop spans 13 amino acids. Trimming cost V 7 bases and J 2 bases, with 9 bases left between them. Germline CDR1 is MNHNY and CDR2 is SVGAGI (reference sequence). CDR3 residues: CASTLATYNEQFF. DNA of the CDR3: TGTGCCAGCACTCTAGCGACCTACAATGAGCAGTTCTTC.

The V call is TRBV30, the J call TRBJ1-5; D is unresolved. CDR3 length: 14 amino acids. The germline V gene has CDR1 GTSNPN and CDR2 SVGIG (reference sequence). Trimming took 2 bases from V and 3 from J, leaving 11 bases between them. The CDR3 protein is CAWSPGRYNQPQHF. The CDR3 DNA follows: TGTGCCTGGAGTCCCGGGAGATACAATCAGCCCCAGCATTTT.

CDR3 in DNA: TGCGCCAGCAGCTTGGGGGCTAGTTCGACCGGCTACGAGCAGTACTTC. This encodes CASSLGASSTGYEQYF. This sequence joins TRBV5-1 and TRBJ2-7, with D hard to call. The CDR3 totals 16 residues. Germline CDR1 is SGHRS and CDR2 is YFSETQ. Trimming pared 0 bases from V and 3 bases from J, leaving 16 bases between.

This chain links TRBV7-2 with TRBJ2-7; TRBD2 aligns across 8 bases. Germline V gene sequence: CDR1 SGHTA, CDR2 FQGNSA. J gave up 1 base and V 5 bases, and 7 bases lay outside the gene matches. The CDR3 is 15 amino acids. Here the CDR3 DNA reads TGTGCCAGCAGCCCTGCCGCGGGGGGATCCTACGAGCAGTACTTC. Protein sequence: CASSPAAGGSYEQYF.

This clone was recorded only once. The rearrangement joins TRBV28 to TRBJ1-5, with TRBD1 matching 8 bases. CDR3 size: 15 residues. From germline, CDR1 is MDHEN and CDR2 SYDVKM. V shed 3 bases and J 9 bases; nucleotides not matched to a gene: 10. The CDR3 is CASSLAEDRARPQHF. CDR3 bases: TGTGCCAGCAGTTTGGCTGAGGACAGGGCCCGGCCCCAGCATTTT.

The CDR3 loop reads CSVRGLAGPYEQYF. CDR3 sequence (DNA): TGCAGCGTGCGGGGACTAGCGGGGCCCTACGAGCAGTACTTC. This rearrangement joins TRBV29-1 to TRBJ2-7; 13 bases line up with TRBD2. V lost 6 bases to trimming and J lost 2 bases; unmatched junction nucleotides: 4. Germline CDR1 is SQVTM and CDR2 is ANQGSEA. The CDR3 contains 14 residues.

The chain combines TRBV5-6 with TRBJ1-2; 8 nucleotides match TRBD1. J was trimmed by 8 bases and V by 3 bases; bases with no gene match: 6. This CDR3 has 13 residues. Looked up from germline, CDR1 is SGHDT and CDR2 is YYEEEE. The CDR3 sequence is CASSSRTGWGYTF. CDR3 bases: TGTGCCAGCAGCTCTCGGACAGGGTGGGGCTACACCTTC.

CDR3 residues: CASSETGTRNYEQYF. The CDR3, as DNA: TGTGCCAGCAGTGAAACCGGGACAAGGAATTACGAGCAGTACTTC. The chain links TRBV6-1 to TRBJ2-7, with D tentatively TRBD1 (6 bases). V was cut by 2 bases and J by 4 bases, with 15 bases left in between. Germline CDR1 reads MNHNS; CDR2 reads SASEGT. The length of the CDR3 is 15 residues.

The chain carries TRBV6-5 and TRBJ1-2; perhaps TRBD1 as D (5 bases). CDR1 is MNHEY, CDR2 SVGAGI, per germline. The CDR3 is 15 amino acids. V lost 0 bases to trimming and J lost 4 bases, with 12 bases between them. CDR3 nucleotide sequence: TGTGCCAGCAGTTACTCCCAAACAGGCACCTATGGCTACACCTTC. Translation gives CASSYSQTGTYGYTF.

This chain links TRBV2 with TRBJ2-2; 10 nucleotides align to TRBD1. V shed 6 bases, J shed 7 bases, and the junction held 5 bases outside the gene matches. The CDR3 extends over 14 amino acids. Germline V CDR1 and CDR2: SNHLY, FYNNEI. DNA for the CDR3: TGTGCCAGCAGAGGGACAGGGGTGGGCGGGGAGCTGTTTTTT. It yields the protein CASRGTGVGGELFF.

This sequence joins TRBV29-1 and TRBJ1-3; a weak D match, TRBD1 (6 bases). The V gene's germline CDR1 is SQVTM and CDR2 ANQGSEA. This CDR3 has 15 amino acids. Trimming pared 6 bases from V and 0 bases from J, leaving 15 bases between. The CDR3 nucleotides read TGCAGCGTCCTCGGGGGCCCGAGCTCTGGAAACACCATATATTTT. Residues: CSVLGGPSSGNTIYF.

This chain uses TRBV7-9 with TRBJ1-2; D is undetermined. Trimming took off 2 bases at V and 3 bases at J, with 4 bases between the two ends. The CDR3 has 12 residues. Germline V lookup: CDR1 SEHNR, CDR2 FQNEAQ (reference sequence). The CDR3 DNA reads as TGTGCCAGCAGCTTACGAGACTATGGCTACACCTTC. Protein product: CASSLRDYGYTF.

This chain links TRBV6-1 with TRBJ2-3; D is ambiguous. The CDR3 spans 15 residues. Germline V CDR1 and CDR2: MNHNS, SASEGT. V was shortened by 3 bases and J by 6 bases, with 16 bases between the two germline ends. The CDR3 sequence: CASSDPRLGWDTQYF. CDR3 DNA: TGTGCCAGCAGTGACCCACGTCTAGGTTGGGATACGCAGTATTTT.